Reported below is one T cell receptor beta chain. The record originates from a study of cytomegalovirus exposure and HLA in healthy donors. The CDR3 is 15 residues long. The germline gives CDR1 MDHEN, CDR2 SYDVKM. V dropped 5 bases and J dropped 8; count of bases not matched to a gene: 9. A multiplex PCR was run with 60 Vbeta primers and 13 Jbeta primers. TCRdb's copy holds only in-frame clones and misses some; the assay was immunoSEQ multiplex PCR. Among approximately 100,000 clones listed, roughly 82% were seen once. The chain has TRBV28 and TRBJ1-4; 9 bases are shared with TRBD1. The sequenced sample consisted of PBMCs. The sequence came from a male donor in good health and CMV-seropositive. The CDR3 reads CASSPRDREEEKLFF. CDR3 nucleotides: TGTGCCAGCAGTCCCCGGGACAGGGAGGAAGAAAAACTGTTTTTT.